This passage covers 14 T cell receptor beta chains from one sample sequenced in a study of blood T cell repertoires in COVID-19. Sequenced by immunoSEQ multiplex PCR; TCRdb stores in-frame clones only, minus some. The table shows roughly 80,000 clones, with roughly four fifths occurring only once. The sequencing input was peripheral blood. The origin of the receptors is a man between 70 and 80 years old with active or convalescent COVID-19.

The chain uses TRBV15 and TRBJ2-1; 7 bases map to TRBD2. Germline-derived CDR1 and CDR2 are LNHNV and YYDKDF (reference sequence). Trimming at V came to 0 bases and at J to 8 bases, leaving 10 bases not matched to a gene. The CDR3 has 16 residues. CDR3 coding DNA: TGTGCCACCAGCAGAGATCCTGGCGGGGGAACCGATGAGCAGTTCTTC. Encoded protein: CATSRDPGGGTDEQFF.

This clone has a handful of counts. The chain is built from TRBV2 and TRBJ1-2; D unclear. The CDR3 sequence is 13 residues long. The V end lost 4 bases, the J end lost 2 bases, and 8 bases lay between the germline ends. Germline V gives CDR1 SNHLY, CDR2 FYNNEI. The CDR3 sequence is CASSGASNYGYTF. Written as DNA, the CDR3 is TGTGCCAGCAGTGGGGCTTCCAACTATGGCTACACCTTC.

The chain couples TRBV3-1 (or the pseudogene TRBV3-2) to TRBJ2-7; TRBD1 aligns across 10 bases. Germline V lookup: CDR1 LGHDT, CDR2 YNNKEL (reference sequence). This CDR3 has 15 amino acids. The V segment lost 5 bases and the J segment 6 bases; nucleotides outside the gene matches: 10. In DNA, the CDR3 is TGTGCCAGCAGCTCAAGACCGGGACAGGGGAGCGAGCAGTACTTC. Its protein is CASSSRPGQGSEQYF.

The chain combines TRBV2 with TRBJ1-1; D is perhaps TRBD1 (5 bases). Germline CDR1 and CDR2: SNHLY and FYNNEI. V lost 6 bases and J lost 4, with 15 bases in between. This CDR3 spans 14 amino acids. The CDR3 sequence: CASRARGVSTEAFF. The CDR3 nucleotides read TGTGCCAGCAGGGCCCGGGGGGTTTCCACTGAAGCTTTCTTT.

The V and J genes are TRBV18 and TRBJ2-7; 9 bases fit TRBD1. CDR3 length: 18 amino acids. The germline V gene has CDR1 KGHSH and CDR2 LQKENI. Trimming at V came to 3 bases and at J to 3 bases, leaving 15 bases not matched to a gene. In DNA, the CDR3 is TGTGCCAGCTCACCGCCCAGCACAGGGGGCTTAGGGCACTACGAGCAGTACTTC. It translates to CASSPPSTGGLGHYEQYF. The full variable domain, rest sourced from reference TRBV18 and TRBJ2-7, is NAGVMQNPRHLVRRRGQEARLRCSPMKGHSHVYWYRQLPEEGLKFMVYLQKENIIDESGMPKERFSAEFPKEGPSILRIQQVVRGDSAAYFCASSPPSTGGLGHYEQYFGPGTRLTVT.

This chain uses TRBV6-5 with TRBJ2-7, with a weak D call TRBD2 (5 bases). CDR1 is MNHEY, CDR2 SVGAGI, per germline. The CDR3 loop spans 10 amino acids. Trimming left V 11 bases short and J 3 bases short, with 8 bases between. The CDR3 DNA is TGTGCCGCGGGCGGCTACGAGCAGTACTTC. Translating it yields CAAGGYEQYF.

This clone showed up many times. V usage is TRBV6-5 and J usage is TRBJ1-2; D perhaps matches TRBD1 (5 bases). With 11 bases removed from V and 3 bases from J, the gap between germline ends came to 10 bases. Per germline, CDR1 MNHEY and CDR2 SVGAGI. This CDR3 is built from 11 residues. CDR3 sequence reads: CARQPHYGYTF. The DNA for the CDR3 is TGTGCCCGACAGCCTCACTATGGCTACACCTTC.

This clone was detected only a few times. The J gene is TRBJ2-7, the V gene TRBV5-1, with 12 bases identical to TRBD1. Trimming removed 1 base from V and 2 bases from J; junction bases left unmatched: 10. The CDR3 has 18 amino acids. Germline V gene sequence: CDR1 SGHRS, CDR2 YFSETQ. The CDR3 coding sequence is TGCGCCAGCAGCTTGCCGCCTACGGGGGACAGGGGGCCCTACGAGCAGTACTTC. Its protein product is CASSLPPTGDRGPYEQYF.

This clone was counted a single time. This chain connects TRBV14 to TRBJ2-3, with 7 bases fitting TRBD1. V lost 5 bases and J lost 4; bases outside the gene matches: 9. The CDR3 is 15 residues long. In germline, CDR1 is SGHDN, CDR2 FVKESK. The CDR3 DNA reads TGTGCCAGCAGCAAAGGGAACAGGGGTGCAGATACGCAGTATTTT. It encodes CASSKGNRGADTQYF.

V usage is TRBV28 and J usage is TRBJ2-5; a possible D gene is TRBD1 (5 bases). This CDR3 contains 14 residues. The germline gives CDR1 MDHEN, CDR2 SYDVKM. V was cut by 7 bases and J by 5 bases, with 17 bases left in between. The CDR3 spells CASTLSGRQETQYF. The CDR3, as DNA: TGTGCCAGCACCCTTTCCGGCCGACAGGAGACCCAGTACTTC.

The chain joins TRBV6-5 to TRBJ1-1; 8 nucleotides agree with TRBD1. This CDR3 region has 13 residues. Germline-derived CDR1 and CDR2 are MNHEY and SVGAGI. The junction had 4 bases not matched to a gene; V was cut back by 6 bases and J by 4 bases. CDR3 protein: CASRSTGATEAFF. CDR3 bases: TGTGCCAGCAGATCGACAGGGGCCACTGAAGCTTTCTTT.

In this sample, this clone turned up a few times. CDR3 nucleotides: TGCAGCGTTGAATCGCCAGGGTCGTTTGAGACCCAGTACTTC. This codes for CSVESPGSFETQYF. This chain joins TRBV29-1 and TRBJ2-5, with D tentatively TRBD1 (5 bases). CDR1 and CDR2 from the germline V gene are SQVTM and ANQGSEA. V lost 2 bases to trimming and J lost 5 bases, with 15 bases between them. There are 14 residues in the CDR3.

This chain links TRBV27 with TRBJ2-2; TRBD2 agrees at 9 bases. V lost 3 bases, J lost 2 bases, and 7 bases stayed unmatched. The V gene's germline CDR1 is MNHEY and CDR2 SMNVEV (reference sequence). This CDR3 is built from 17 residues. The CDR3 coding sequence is TGTGCCAGCAGTTTTCTCAGCGGGGGGAGAAACACCGGGGAGCTGTTTTTT. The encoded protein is CASSFLSGGRNTGELFF.

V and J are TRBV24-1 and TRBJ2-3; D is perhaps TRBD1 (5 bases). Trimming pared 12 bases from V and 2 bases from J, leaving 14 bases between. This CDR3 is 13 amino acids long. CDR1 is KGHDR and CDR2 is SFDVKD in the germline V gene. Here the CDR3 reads CASDSGDTDTQYF. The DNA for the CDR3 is TGTGCCTCCGACAGTGGGGACACAGATACGCAGTATTTT.